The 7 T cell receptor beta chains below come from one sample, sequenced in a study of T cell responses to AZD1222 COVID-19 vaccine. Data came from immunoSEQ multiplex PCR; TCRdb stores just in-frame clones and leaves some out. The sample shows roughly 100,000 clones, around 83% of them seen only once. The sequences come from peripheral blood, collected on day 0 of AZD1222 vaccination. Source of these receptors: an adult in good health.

The CDR3 coding sequence is TGTGCCAGCAGTGAAGATGCGACGTCGTATAGCAATCAGCCCCAGCATTTT. Translation: CASSEDATSYSNQPQHF. V usage is TRBV6-1 and J usage is TRBJ1-5; D gene uncertain. Germline V gives CDR1 MNHNS, CDR2 SASEGT. The V gene lost 1 base and the J gene lost 0 bases, with 13 bases spanning the gap. The CDR3 spans 17 residues.

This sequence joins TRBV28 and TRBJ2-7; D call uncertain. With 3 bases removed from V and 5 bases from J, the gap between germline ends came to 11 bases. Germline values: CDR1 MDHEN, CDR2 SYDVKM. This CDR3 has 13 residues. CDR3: CASSLGGVDEQYF. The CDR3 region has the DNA TGTGCCAGCAGTTTGGGTGGGGTTGACGAGCAGTACTTC.

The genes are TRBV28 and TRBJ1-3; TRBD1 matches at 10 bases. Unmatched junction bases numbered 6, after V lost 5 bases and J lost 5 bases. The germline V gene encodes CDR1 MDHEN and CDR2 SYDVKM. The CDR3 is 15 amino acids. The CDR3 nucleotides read TGTGCCAGCAGTCAAGGGACAGGGGAAAGAAACACCATATATTTT. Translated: CASSQGTGERNTIYF.

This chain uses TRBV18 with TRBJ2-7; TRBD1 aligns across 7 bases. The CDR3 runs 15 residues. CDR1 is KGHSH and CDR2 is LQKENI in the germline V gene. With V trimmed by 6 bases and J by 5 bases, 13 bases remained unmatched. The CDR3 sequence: CASSPNRGPGHEQYF. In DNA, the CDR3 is TGTGCCAGCTCGCCCAACAGGGGCCCGGGGCACGAGCAGTACTTC. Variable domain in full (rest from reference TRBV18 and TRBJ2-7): NAGVMQNPRHLVRRRGQEARLRCSPMKGHSHVYWYRQLPEEGLKFMVYLQKENIIDESGMPKERFSAEFPKEGPSILRIQQVVRGDSAAYFCASSPNRGPGHEQYFGPGTRLTVT.

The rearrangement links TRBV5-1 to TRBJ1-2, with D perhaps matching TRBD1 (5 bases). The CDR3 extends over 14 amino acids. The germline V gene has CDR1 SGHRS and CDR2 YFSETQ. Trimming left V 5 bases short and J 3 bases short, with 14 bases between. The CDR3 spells CASRAGGADYGYTF. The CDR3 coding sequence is TGCGCCAGCAGGGCAGGCGGGGCCGACTATGGCTACACCTTC.

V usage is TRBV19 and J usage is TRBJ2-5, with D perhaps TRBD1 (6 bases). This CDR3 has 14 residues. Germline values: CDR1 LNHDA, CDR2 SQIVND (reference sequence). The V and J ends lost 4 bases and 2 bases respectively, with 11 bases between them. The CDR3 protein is CASSTRQAQETQYF. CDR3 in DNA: TGTGCCAGTAGTACCAGACAGGCTCAAGAGACCCAGTACTTC.

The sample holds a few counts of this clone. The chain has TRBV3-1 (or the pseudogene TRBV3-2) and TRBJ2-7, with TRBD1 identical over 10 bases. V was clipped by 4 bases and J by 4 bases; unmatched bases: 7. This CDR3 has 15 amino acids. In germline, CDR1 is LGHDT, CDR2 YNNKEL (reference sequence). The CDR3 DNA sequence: TGTGCCAGCAGCCTTGTCCCGGGACAGGGGTACGAGCAGTACTTC. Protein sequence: CASSLVPGQGYEQYF.